The T cell receptor (beta chain) described here comes from a study of OX40 agonist ivuxolimab in advanced cancers. The wider study: People who had prior anti-PD-1, anti-PD-L1 or anti-CTLA-4 therapy could take part, and around 43% had some. Notes on the study in general: There were, on average, more expanded clones in CD8+ T cells than in CD4+.

This CDR3 comprises 15 residues. V lost 2 bases and J lost 8; bases outside the gene matches: 8. CDR1 and CDR2 (germline): SGHDN, FVKESK. Repertoires were generated with immunoSEQ multiplex PCR, while TCRdb's copy carries only in-frame clones and drops some. This table holds about 160,000 clones, roughly 94% found once. To note about this clone: Its specificity is unknown.

The rearrangement joins TRBV14 to TRBJ1-4; 7 bases align to TRBD1. Sequencing used CD4+ or CD8+ T cells sorted from blood, obtained in a trial of the OX40 agonist ivuxolimab. This TCR was recovered from an adult with an advanced solid tumor such as melanoma, head and neck, liver or kidney cancer. CDR3 nucleotide sequence: TGTGCCAGCAGCCAATCGACAGGGTTGAACGAAAAACTGTTTTTT. Its protein is CASSQSTGLNEKLFF. Complete variable domain (other parts from reference TRBV14 and TRBJ1-4): EAGVTQFPSHSVIEKGQTVTLRCDPISGHDNLYWYRRVMGKEIKFLLHFVKESKQDESGMPNNRFLAERTGGTYSTLKVQPAELEDSGVYFCASSQSTGLNEKLFFGSGTQLSVL.